The 3 T cell receptor beta chains listed next were all sequenced from one sample in a study of shared clonotypes between healthy human individuals. Produced via immunoSEQ multiplex PCR; TCRdb's table is partial and in-frame only. The sample contains about 800,000 clones, 96% of which appear only once. CD8 cells classed as naive were CD45RO-negative and positively selected for CCR7, excluding terminally differentiated effector memory CD45RA+ cells. Sequencing used naive CD8+ T cells sorted from blood. The source is a man aged 30 to 45 in good health.

V usage is TRBV29-1 and J usage is TRBJ1-2; 7 bases map to TRBD1. The trim removed 6 bases at V and 4 bases at J, leaving 5 bases unmatched. The CDR3 runs to 12 residues. The germline V gene has CDR1 SQVTM and CDR2 ANQGSEA. The CDR3: CSVETGAYGYTF. DNA of the CDR3: TGCAGCGTAGAAACAGGGGCCTATGGCTACACCTTC.

The V gene is TRBV4-1, the J gene TRBJ2-7; tentatively, D is TRBD2 (6 bases). The CDR3 has 15 amino acids. CDR1 and CDR2 (germline): MGHRA, YSYEKL. V was pared by 3 bases and J by 0 bases, with 12 bases between. In DNA, the CDR3 is TGCGCCAGCAGCCATTACGCTAGCGACTCCTACGAGCAGTACTTC. Translated, it gives CASSHYASDSYEQYF.

The chain employs TRBV4-2 and TRBJ2-3; D gene uncertain. Trimming removed 3 bases from V and 6 bases from J, with 13 bases in between. The germline gives CDR1 LGHNA, CDR2 YNFKEQ. This CDR3 has 14 amino acids. The CDR3 sequence is CASSHARLEDTQYF. CDR3 DNA sequence: TGTGCCAGCAGCCACGCACGGCTCGAGGATACGCAGTATTTT.